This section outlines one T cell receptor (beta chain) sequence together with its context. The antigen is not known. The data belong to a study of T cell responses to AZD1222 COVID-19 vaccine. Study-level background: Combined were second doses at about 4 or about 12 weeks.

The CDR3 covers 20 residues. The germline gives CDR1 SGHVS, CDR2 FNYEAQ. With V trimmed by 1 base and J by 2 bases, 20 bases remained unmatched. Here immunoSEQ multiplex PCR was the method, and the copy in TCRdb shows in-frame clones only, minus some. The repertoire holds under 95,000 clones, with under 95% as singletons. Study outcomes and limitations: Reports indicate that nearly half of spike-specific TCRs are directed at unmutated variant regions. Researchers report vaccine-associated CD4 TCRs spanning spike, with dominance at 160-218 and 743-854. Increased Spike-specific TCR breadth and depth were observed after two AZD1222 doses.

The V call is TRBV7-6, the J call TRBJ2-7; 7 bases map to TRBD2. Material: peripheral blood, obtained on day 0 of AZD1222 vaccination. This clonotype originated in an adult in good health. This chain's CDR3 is CASSLVPSRRSAGFAYEQYF. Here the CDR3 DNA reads TGTGCCAGCAGCTTAGTCCCGTCTAGACGCTCAGCGGGATTTGCCTACGAGCAGTACTTC.